The 21 T cell receptor beta chains given below trace back to one sample, sequenced in a study of Tregs in tolerant kidney transplant recipients. Measured with immunoSEQ multiplex PCR; TCRdb has only the in-frame clones, and not every one. The clone table shows roughly 50,000 clones, with the ten largest holding roughly 0.8%. Sequences were derived from CD4+ T cells from blood, sampled before the transplant. The receptor source for this set is a human donor who received a combined kidney and bone marrow transplant.

About this clone itself: The read ends 3 residues early relative to the CDR3; the germline J gene fills the gap. V is TRBV7-9 and J is TRBJ2-3; D remains unclear. CDR1 is SEHNR and CDR2 is FQNEAQ in the germline V gene (reference sequence). This CDR3 region has 15 residues. V was pared by 4 bases and J by 3 bases, with 14 bases between. The DNA read from the CDR3 is TGTGCCAGCAGCTCTAAAGCCGGGTTTACAGATACG. Its translation is CASSSKAGFTDT. The entire CDR3 reads CASSSKAGFTDTQYF.

About this clone: The read gets to within 3 residues of the CDR3 end, and the germline J gene fills in the rest. V is TRBV7-2 and J is TRBJ2-1, with no clear D. This CDR3 has 12 residues. V lost 5 bases, J lost 4 bases, and 6 bases lay in between. In germline, CDR1 is SGHTA, CDR2 FQGNSA. The sequenced CDR3 bases are TGTGCCAGCAGCACCAGATACAATGAG. As protein: CASSTRYNE. The complete CDR3 reads CASSTRYNEQFF.

Here the CDR3 reads CASSLSAGGPGTQYF. The sequenced part of the CDR3 DNA is TGTGCCAGCAGCTTGTCAGCGGGGGGGCCCGGGACC. The chain couples TRBV7-2 to TRBJ2-5, with 10 bases lining up with TRBD2. The CDR3 is cut off 3 residues early in the read; its end comes from the germline J gene. Unmatched junction bases numbered 8, after V lost 3 bases and J lost 7 bases. The germline gives CDR1 SGHTA, CDR2 FQGNSA. This CDR3 comprises 15 residues.

Regarding this clone: The read is 3 residues too short to cover the CDR3 end, so that end is filled in from the germline J gene. The chain joins TRBV7-8 to TRBJ2-2; TRBD2 agrees at 8 bases. The CDR3 extends over 16 amino acids. With V trimmed by 7 bases and J by 6 bases, 13 bases remained unmatched. Germline V gene lookup returns CDR1 SGHVS and CDR2 FQNEAQ. CDR3 amino acids: CASNRPGLDAAGELFF. The CDR3 bases that were read are TGTGCCAGCAACCGACCGGGACTAGACGCCGCCGGGGAG. Filled out from reference TRBV7-8 and TRBJ2-2, the complete variable domain reads GAGVSQSPRYKVAKRGQDVALRCDPISGHVSLFWYQQALGQGPEFLTYFQNEAQLDKSGLPSDRFFAERPEGSVSTLKIQRTQQEDSAVYLCASNRPGLDAAGELFFGEGSRLTVL.

Concerning this clone: The CDR3 goes on 3 residues after the read ends, and that part is filled in from the germline J gene. The chain uses TRBV19 and TRBJ1-2; TRBD1 might be the D (6 bases). With 1 base removed from V and 4 bases from J, the gap between germline ends came to 10 bases. Germline V gene sequence: CDR1 LNHDA, CDR2 SQIVND (reference sequence). This CDR3 comprises 14 residues. CDR3 DNA, as far as it was read: TGTGCCAGTAGTATAGGCGGACAGAGCTATGGC. Its protein is CASSIGGQSYG. The complete CDR3 reads CASSIGGQSYGYTF. Complete variable domain (other parts from reference TRBV19 and TRBJ1-2): DGGITQSPKYLFRKEGQNVTLSCEQNLNHDAMYWYRQDPGQGLRLIYYSQIVNDFQKGDIAEGYSVSREKKESFPLTVTSAQKNPTAFYLCASSIGGQSYGYTFGSGTRLTVV.

About this clone itself: Read sequence stops 3 residues before the CDR3 end, and the germline J gene provides the missing end. The chain carries TRBV18 and TRBJ2-1; D is possibly TRBD1 (5 bases). V dropped 1 base and J dropped 4 bases, with 5 bases sitting between them. Germline lookup yields CDR1 KGHSH and CDR2 LQKENI. There are 13 residues in the CDR3. CDR3 DNA, as far as it was read: TGTGCCAGCTCACCACAGGGGTACAATGAG. Residues: CASSPQGYNE. The entire CDR3 is CASSPQGYNEQFF. The whole variable domain, remainder taken from reference TRBV18 and TRBJ2-1, is NAGVMQNPRHLVRRRGQEARLRCSPMKGHSHVYWYRQLPEEGLKFMVYLQKENIIDESGMPKERFSAEFPKEGPSILRIQQVVRGDSAAYFCASSPQGYNEQFFGPGTRLTVL.

Comments on this clone: The read ends 3 residues before the CDR3 terminus; that terminus is restored from the germline J gene. The gene calls are TRBV7-9 and TRBJ2-5; tentatively, D is TRBD1 (6 bases). Germline V gene lookup returns CDR1 SEHNR and CDR2 FQNEAQ (reference sequence). This CDR3 is built from 15 residues. Trimming left V 8 bases short and J 1 base short, with 17 bases between. CDR3 amino acids: CASSEQAGAQETQYF. The CDR3 DNA, read in part, is TGTGCCAGCTCTGAGCAGGCAGGGGCCCAAGAGACC.

As to this clone: The read ends 3 residues before the CDR3 terminus; that terminus is restored from the germline J gene. The genes are TRBV18 and TRBJ2-1; 8 positions agree with TRBD2. Germline assignment: CDR1 KGHSH and CDR2 LQKENI. V lost 0 bases, J lost 6 bases, and 13 bases stayed unmatched. The CDR3 has 18 residues. CDR3 in amino acids: CASSPPYFSREVPNEQFF. CDR3 DNA, as far as it was read: TGTGCCAGCTCACCACCGTACTTCTCGCGGGAGGTCCCCAATGAG.

For this clone: The read stops 3 residues short of the end of the CDR3; the missing end is completed from the germline J gene. The chain carries TRBV7-2 and TRBJ2-7; either TRBD1 or TRBD2 may supply D (6 bases each). Germline V gene lookup returns CDR1 SGHTA and CDR2 FQGNSA. The CDR3 covers 15 residues. The germline V and J ends were trimmed by 1 base and 4 bases, with 14 bases remaining between them. This chain's CDR3 is CASSLGWGGTYEQYF. The CDR3 DNA, read in part, is TGTGCCAGCAGCTTAGGGTGGGGCGGGACATACGAG.

As for this clone: The read finishes 3 residues shy of the CDR3 end, and the germline J gene is used to complete it. The chain is built from TRBV30 and TRBJ2-1, with 9 bases aligning to TRBD1. The CDR3 has 14 amino acids. The germline CDR1 and CDR2 sequences are GTSNPN and SVGIG (reference sequence). Losses at the gene ends were 3 bases for V and 3 bases for J; bases not matched to a gene: 3. CDR3 DNA, as far as it was read: TGTGCCTGGAGACCGGGACAGGGCTACAATGAG. Protein: CAWRPGQGYNE. The entire CDR3 protein reads CAWRPGQGYNEQFF.

Worth noting for this clone: The read terminates 3 residues before the CDR3 end, so the remaining end is supplied by the germline J gene. This chain connects TRBV7-2 to TRBJ2-7, with 9 bases lining up with TRBD2. This CDR3 has 15 residues. Trimming took 8 bases from V and 0 from J; bases not matched to a gene: 8. Germline V CDR1 and CDR2: SGHTA, FQGNSA. Here the CDR3 reads CASASAGGVSYEQYF. CDR3 bases read: TGTGCCAGCGCTTCCGCGGGGGGGGTCTCCTACGAG.

Concerning this clone itself: The read terminates 3 residues before the CDR3 end, so the remaining end is supplied by the germline J gene. The gene calls are TRBV7-9 and TRBJ2-5; perhaps TRBD1 as D (5 bases). Looked up from germline, CDR1 is SEHNR and CDR2 is FQNEAQ (reference sequence). V lost 5 bases to trimming and J lost 5 bases, with 15 bases between them. The CDR3 extends over 14 amino acids. The CDR3 region is CASSAQGEGETQYF. The covered CDR3 bases are TGTGCCAGCAGCGCCCAAGGGGAAGGGGAGACC.

In regard to this clone: From the germline J gene comes the end of the CDR3, since the read stops 3 residues before it. The chain has TRBV19 and TRBJ1-1, with 7 bases lining up with TRBD1. J was trimmed by 3 bases and V by 4 bases; bases with no gene match: 8. The CDR3 covers 15 residues. Germline CDR1 LNHDA, CDR2 SQIVND (reference sequence). This chain's CDR3 is CASSSLGQAHTEAFF. The covered CDR3 bases are TGTGCCAGTAGTAGCCTTGGACAGGCTCACACTGAA.

Regarding this clone: The read stops 3 residues short of the end of the CDR3; the missing end is completed from the germline J gene. V and J are TRBV10-1 and TRBJ2-5; 10 positions match TRBD2. Losses at the gene ends were 4 bases for V and 4 bases for J; bases not matched to a gene: 6. The CDR3 runs 15 residues. Germline-derived CDR1 and CDR2 are WNHNN and SYGVQD (reference sequence). CDR3 DNA, as far as it was read: TGCGCCAGCAGTGCCAGCGGGAGGGGTCTAGAGACC. It codes for CASSASGRGLET. The CDR3 as a whole reads CASSASGRGLETQYF.

A word on this clone: The read terminates 3 residues ahead of where the CDR3 ends, so the germline J gene completes it. This chain joins TRBV7-1 and TRBJ2-4; 14 nucleotides line up with TRBD2. TRBV7-1 is filed as an ORF, its function uncertain. J gave up 0 bases and V 3 bases, and 10 bases lay outside the gene matches. The CDR3 extends over 20 amino acids. The CDR3 reads CASSSRTSGGSGVAKNIQYF. The CDR3 bases that were read are TGTGCCAGCAGCTCGAGGACTAGCGGGGGGTCCGGAGTAGCCAAAAACATT.

Concerning this clone itself: The read falls 3 residues short of the CDR3 end, and the missing part is taken from the germline J gene. The chain employs TRBV6-1 and TRBJ2-4; 7 nucleotides agree with TRBD1. There are 13 residues in the CDR3. From germline, CDR1 is MNHNS and CDR2 SASEGT. V gave up 4 bases and J gave up 6 bases; unmatched junction bases: 3. CDR3 DNA, as far as it was read: TGTGCCAGCAGTGGTAGACAGGGAAACATT. Encoded protein: CASSGRQGNI. The CDR3 as a whole reads CASSGRQGNIQYF.

About this clone itself: The CDR3 goes on 3 residues after the read ends, and that part is filled in from the germline J gene. This chain joins TRBV7-2 and TRBJ2-7; 10 bases are shared with TRBD1. Germline values: CDR1 SGHTA, CDR2 FQGNSA. The J segment lost 5 bases and the V segment lost 5 bases, leaving 9 bases of the junction unmatched. This CDR3 spans 15 amino acids. This CDR3 reads CASSPGGTGAHEQYF. The sequenced CDR3 bases are TGTGCCAGCAGCCCAGGTGGGACAGGGGCCCACGAG.

Concerning this clone itself: The missing CDR3 end, 3 residues past where the read stops, is filled in from the germline J gene. The V gene is TRBV20-1, the J gene TRBJ1-1; D gene ambiguous. Trimming took off 0 bases at V and 5 bases at J, with 4 bases between the two ends. The CDR3 has 11 residues. Per germline, CDR1 DFQATT and CDR2 SNEGSKA (reference sequence). CDR3 DNA (partial): TGCAGTGCTAGAGATTCAACTGAA. Amino acid sequence: CSARDSTE. The whole CDR3 protein reads CSARDSTEAFF.

Comment on this clone: The read terminates 3 residues before the CDR3 end, so the remaining end is supplied by the germline J gene. The gene calls are TRBV7-2 and TRBJ1-2, with 11 nucleotides matching TRBD1. Germline values: CDR1 SGHTA, CDR2 FQGNSA. V dropped 4 bases and J dropped 5; count of bases not matched to a gene: 6. The CDR3 totals 15 residues. The DNA read from the CDR3 is TGTGCCAGCAGCTCCGGGACAGGGGGGGGGTATGGC. Encoded protein: CASSSGTGGGYG. The whole CDR3 reads CASSSGTGGGYGYTF. Based on the CDR3 plus reference TRBV7-2 and TRBJ1-2, the full variable domain is GAGVSQSPSNKVTEKGKDVELRCDPISGHTALYWYRQSLGQGLEFLIYFQGNSAPDKSGLPSDRFSAERTGGSVSTLTIQRTQQEDSAVYLCASSSGTGGGYGYTFGSGTRLTVV.

As for this clone: With the read ending 3 residues before the CDR3 end, the germline J gene is used to fill in that end. The genes are TRBV7-2 and TRBJ1-2; tentatively, D is TRBD1 (5 bases). V dropped 2 bases and J dropped 2 bases, with 12 bases sitting between them. Germline CDR1 and CDR2: SGHTA and FQGNSA. The CDR3 consists of 15 residues. Partial CDR3 DNA: TGTGCCAGCAGCTTACCCCGCAGGGCCAACTATGGC. It translates to CASSLPRRANYG. From start to end, the CDR3 is CASSLPRRANYGYTF.

A word on this clone: The read finishes 3 residues shy of the CDR3 end, and the germline J gene is used to complete it. The rearrangement joins TRBV7-2 to TRBJ2-2, with 8 bases that match TRBD2. The germline V gene encodes CDR1 SGHTA and CDR2 FQGNSA. CDR3 size: 15 residues. The J segment lost 1 base and the V segment lost 5 bases, leaving 3 bases of the junction unmatched. The CDR3 bases that were read are TGTGCCAGCAGCCGGGGGGGTCTGAACACCGGGGAG. Translated: CASSRGGLNTGE. In full, the CDR3 reads CASSRGGLNTGELFF.